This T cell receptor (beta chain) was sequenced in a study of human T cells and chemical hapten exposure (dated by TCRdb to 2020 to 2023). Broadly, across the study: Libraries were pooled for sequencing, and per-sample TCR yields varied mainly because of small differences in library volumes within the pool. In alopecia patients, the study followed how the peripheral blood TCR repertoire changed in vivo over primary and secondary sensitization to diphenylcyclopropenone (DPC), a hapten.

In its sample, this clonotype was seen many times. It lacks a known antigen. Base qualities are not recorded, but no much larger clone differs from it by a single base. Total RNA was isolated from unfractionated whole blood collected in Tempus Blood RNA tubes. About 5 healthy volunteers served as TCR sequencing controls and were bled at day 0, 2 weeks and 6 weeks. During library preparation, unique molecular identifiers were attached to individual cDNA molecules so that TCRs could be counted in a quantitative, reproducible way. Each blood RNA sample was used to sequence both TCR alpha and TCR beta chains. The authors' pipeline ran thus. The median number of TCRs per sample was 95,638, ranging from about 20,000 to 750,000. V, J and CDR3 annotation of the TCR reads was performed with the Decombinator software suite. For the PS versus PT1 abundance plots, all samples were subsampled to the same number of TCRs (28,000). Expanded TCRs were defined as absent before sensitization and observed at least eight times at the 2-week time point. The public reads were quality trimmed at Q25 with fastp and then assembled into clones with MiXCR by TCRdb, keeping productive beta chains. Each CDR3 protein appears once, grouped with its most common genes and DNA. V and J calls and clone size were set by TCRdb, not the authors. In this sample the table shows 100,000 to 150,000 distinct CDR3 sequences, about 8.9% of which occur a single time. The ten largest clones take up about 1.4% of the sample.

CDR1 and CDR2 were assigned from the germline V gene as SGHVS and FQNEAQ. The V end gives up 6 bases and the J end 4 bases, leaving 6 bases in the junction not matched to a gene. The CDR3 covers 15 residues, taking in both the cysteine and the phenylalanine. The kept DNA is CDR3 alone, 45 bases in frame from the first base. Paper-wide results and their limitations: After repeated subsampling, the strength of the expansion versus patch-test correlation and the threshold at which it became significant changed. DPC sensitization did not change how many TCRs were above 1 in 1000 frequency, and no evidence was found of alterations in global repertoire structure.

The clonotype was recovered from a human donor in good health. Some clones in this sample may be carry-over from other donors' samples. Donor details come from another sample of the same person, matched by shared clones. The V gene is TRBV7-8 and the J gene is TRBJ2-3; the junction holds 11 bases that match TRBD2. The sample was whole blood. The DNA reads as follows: TGTGCCAGCAGGGTTAGCGGGGGGGCGGCAGATACGCAGTATTTT. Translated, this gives CASRVSGGAADTQYF.